This T cell receptor beta chain comes out of a study of blood T cells in healthy people across ages. PCR was performed a second time for roughly 7 to 11 cycles using a sample-barcoded 5' primer and a J-beta primer mix. One entry per CDR3 protein results from TCRdb running MiXCR on the 5' RACE reads. The sample has 600,000 or so distinct CDR3 sequences, over 20% seen once. This CDR3 has 14 amino acids. Trimming took off 5 bases at V and 2 bases at J, with 13 bases between the two ends. The sequencing sample was made of blood. This TCR derives from a man aged 65 to 85 in good health. The chain employs TRBV12-3 or TRBV12-4 and TRBJ2-7, with D possibly TRBD1 on 6 matching bases. The CDR3: CASSRDAGAYEQYF. DNA of the CDR3: TGTGCCAGCAGTCGGGACGCAGGGGCCTACGAGCAGTACTTC.